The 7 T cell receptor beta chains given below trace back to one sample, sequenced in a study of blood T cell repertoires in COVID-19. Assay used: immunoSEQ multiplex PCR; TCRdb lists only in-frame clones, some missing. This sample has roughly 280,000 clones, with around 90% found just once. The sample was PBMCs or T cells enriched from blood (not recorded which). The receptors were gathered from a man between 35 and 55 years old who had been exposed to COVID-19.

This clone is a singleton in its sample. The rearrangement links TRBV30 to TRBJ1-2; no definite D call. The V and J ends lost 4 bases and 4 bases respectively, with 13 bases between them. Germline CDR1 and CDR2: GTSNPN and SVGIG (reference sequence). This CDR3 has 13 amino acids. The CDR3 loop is CAWISRLAYGYTF. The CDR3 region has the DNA TGTGCCTGGATCAGCCGACTAGCCTATGGCTACACCTTC.

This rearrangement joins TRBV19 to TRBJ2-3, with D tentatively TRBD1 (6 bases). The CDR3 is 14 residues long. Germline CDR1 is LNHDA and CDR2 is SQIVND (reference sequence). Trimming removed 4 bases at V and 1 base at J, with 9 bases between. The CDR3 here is CASSTAGGTDTQYF. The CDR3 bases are TGTGCCAGTAGTACCGCAGGGGGCACAGATACGCAGTATTTT.

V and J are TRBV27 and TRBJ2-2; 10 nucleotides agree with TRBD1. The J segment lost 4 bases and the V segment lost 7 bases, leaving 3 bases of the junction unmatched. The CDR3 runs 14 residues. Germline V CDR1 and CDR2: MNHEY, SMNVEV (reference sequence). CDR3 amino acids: CASTWTGGTGELFF. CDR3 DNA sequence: TGTGCCAGCACCTGGACAGGGGGCACCGGGGAGCTGTTTTTT.

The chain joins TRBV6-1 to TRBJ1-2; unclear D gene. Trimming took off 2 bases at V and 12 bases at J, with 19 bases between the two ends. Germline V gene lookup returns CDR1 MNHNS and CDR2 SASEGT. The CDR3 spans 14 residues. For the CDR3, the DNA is TGTGCCAGCAGTGAAATGCTAGGCAGTTATCTTCACACCTTC. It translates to CASSEMLGSYLHTF.

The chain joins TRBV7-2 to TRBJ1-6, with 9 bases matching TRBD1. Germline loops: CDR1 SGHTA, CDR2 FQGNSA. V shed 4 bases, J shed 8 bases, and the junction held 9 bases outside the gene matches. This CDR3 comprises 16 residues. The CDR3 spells CASSWDRVREDSPLHF. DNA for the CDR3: TGTGCCAGCAGCTGGGACAGGGTACGAGAGGATTCACCCCTCCACTTT. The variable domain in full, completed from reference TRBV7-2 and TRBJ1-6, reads GAGVSQSPSNKVTEKGKDVELRCDPISGHTALYWYRQSLGQGLEFLIYFQGNSAPDKSGLPSDRFSAERTGGSVSTLTIQRTQQEDSAVYLCASSWDRVREDSPLHFGNGTRLTVT.

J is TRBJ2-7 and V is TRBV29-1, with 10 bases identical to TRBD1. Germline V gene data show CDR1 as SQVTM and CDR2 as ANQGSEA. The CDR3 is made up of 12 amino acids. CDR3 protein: CSAPGQGTEQYF. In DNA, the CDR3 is TGCAGTGCTCCGGGACAGGGGACGGAGCAGTACTTC.

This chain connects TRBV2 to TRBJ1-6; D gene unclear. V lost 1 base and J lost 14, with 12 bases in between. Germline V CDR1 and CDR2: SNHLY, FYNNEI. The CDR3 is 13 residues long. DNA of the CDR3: TGTGCCAGCAGTGAAGGAGGGAAGGAGACCCTCCACTTT. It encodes CASSEGGKETLHF.